The rows below give T cell receptor beta chains drawn from one sample of a study of regulatory T cells in long-lasting Graves disease. TCRdb recomputed calls from the multiplex PCR reads with MiXCR, one row per CDR3 protein. The sample has fewer than 550,000 distinct CDR3 sequences; about a sixth are singletons. This sample also belongs to another study, concerning T cells in Graves' hyperthyroidism and ophthalmopathy.

The sequencing used peripheral blood mononuclear cells (PBMCs), collected at new diagnosis, from a patient treated with antithyroid drugs. All receptors come from a woman aged 18-29 years with Graves disease. CDR3s leave out the opening cysteine and the closing phenylalanine or tryptophan. The D gene is left open where the match is weak.

TRBD1 TRBJ1-2 TRBV18 ASSPLNVGQGAGGYGYT
TRBD2 TRBJ2-5 TRBV30 AWNVGLAGETQY
TRBD2 . TRBV7-2 ASSPWLLSVAGETQY
TRBD1 TRBJ1-1 TRBV3-1 ASSLRQGATEAF
. TRBJ1-2 TRBV5-1 ASSSDPGRTYYGYT
TRBD1 TRBJ2-7 TRBV11-2 ASSLGVPGQGSYEQY
TRBD1 TRBJ1-2 TRBV28 ASSLPRQGADYGYT
. TRBJ2-4 TRBV30 AWSLAPAKNIQY
. TRBJ2-7 TRBV20-1 SADPWLAGYEQY
TRBD2 TRBJ2-1 TRBV4-1 ASSQSGTSGSSCNEQF
TRBD1 TRBJ2-7 TRBV28 ASSQTGGLDEQY
. TRBJ2-7 TRBV7-9 ASSLVGTPENEQY
TRBD2 TRBJ2-1 TRBV7-2 ASSLVAGVGNEQF
. TRBJ2-6 TRBV12-3/TRBV12-4 ASSLKGLGANVLT
TRBD2 TRBJ2-3 TRBV7-3 ASSKSGSGADTQY
TRBD2 TRBJ2-1 TRBV5-4 ASSLAGGLAVYNEQF
TRBD2 TRBJ2-2 TRBV5-6 ASSLGLAGERNTGELF
. TRBJ1-2 TRBV11-2 ASSQTETVNYGYT
TRBD2 TRBJ2-7 TRBV20-1 SARDPSGPYEQY
TRBD1 TRBJ2-1 TRBV29-1 SDTGQGYMDEQF
TRBD2 TRBJ2-7 TRBV28 ATLTGGLTTYEQY
. TRBJ1-5 TRBV28 ASSIIHQPQH
TRBD1 TRBJ1-2 TRBV6-1 ASSEEGTAYGYT
TRBD2 TRBJ2-3 TRBV3-1 ASSLSSGGDTQY
TRBD2 TRBJ2-7 TRBV5-6 ASRSGTSASYEQY
TRBD2 TRBJ2-2 TRBV6-1 ASRTGTSGPTGELF
. TRBJ2-4 TRBV5-1 ASSTTVILAKNIQY
TRBD2 TRBJ2-3 TRBV12-3/TRBV12-4 ASSPLFPFSGRANNPLSDTQY
TRBD1 TRBJ2-2 TRBV7-3 ASSLPPGQPYTGELF
. TRBJ2-5 TRBV6-5 ASSYGPLPETQY
. TRBJ2-2 TRBV7-3 ASQQTNTGELF
. TRBJ2-7 TRBV18 ASSPPPASYEQY
. TRBJ1-2 TRBV5-1 ASSRTNTGNYGYT
. TRBJ2-5 TRBV9 ASSEQGGETQY
. TRBJ2-7 TRBV19 ASSPGGGWGSSYEQY
. TRBJ1-1 TRBV28 ASSSGRLKAF
TRBD1 TRBJ2-7 TRBV6-2/TRBV6-3 ASRRSGDRVWEQY
. TRBJ1-1 TRBV9 ASSRGGTNTEAF
. TRBJ2-5 TRBV29-1 SVEGGRELETQY
. TRBJ1-5 TRBV7-9 ASSLTSDNQPQH
. TRBJ2-2 TRBV2 ASTKSHNTGELF